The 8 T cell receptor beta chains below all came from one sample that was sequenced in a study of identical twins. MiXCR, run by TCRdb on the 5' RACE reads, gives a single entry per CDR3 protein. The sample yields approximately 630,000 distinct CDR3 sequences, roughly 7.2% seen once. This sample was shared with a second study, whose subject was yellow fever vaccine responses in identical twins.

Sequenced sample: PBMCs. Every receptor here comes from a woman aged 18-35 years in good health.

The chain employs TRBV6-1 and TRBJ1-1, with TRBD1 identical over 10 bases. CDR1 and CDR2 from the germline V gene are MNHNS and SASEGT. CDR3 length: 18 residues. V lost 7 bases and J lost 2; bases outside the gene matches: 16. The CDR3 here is CASNKLSGTGDGNTEAFF. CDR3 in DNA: TGTGCCAGCAATAAACTTTCCGGGACAGGGGACGGTAACACTGAAGCTTTCTTT.

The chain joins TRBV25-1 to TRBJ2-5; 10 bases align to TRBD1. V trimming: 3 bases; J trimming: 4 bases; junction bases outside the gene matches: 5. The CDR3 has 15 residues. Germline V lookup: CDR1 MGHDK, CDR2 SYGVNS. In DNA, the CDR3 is TGTGCCAGCAGTGATTACCGGGACAGGGGAGAGACCCAGTACTTC. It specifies CASSDYRDRGETQYF.

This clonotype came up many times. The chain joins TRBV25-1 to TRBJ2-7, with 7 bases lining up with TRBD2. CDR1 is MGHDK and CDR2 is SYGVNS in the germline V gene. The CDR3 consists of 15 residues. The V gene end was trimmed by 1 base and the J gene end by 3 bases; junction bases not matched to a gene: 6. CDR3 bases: TGTGCCAGCAGTGAATTCGGCGGGAGTCTCTACGAGCAGTACTTC. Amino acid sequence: CASSEFGGSLYEQYF.

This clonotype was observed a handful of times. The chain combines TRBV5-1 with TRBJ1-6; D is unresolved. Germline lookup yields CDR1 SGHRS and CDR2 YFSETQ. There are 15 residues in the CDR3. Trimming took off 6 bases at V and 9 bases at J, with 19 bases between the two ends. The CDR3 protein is CASKGTDLWGSPLHF. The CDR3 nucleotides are TGCGCCAGCAAGGGTACAGACCTTTGGGGTTCACCCCTCCACTTT.

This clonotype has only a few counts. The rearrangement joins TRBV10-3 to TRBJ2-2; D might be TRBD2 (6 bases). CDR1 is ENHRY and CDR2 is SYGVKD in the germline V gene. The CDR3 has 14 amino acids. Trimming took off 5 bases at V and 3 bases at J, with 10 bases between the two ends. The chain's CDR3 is CAISWREDTGELFF. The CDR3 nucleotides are TGTGCCATCAGTTGGCGGGAAGACACCGGGGAGCTGTTTTTT.

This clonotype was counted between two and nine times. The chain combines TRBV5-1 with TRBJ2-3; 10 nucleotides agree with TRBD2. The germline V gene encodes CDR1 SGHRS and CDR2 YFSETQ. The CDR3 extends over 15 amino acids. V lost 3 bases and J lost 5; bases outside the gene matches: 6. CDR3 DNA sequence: TGCGCCAGCAGCTGGGGGACTAGCGAGTTAGATACGCAGTATTTT. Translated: CASSWGTSELDTQYF. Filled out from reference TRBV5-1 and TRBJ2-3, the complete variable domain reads KAGVTQTPRYLIKTRGQQVTLSCSPISGHRSVSWYQQTPGQGLQFLFEYFSETQRNKGNFPGRFSGRQFSNSRSEMNVSTLELGDSALYLCASSWGTSELDTQYFGPGTRLTVL.

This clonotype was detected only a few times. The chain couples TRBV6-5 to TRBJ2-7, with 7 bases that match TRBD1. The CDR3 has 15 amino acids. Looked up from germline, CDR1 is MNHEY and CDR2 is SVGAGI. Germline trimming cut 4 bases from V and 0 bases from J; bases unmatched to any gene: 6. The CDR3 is CASSSTGVGSYEQYV. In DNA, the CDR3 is TGTGCCAGCAGTTCTACAGGGGTGGGCTCCTACGAGCAGTACGTC.

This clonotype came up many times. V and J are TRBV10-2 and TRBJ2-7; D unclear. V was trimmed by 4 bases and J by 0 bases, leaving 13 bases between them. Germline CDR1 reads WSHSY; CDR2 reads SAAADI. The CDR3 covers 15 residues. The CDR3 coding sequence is TGCGCCAGCAGTGGGCAGGCCGGGTTCTCCTACGAGCAGTACGTC. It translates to CASSGQAGFSYEQYV.